The entry below gives a single T cell receptor (beta chain) sequence along with its context. Its specificity is not known. TCRdb's copy holds only in-frame clones and misses some; the assay was immunoSEQ multiplex PCR. Among roughly 100,000 clones listed, 80% to 85% were seen once. This sample was included in a study of radiotherapy plus CTLA-4 blockade in lung cancer. In the study overall: Among enrolled patients, about 18% responded and about 34% achieved disease control.

Regarding the study as a whole: There was expansion of tumor-derived TCR clones in blood after radiotherapy plus ipilimumab.

V lost 1 base to trimming and J lost 2 bases, with 9 bases between them. This CDR3 is built from 14 residues. Germline values: CDR1 SGHRS, CDR2 YFSETQ. The source material was peripheral blood, sampled from a patient treated with radiotherapy plus ipilimumab. The TCR sequence derives from a human donor with non-small cell lung cancer that progressed on radiotherapy plus ipilimumab. The rearrangement links TRBV5-1 to TRBJ1-1; unclear D gene. The CDR3 nucleotides read TGCGCCAGCAGCTTGACCGAGATAAACACTGAAGCTTTCTTT. Its translation is CASSLTEINTEAFF.